This T cell receptor (beta chain) was identified during a study of regulatory T cells in long-lasting Graves disease. The table lists this clonotype with a few counts. Time point defined: newly diagnosed GD, antithyroid drugs for less than 3 months. PBMCs were the source of the RNA used for TCR sequencing. HTBI primers from iRepertoire and Arm-PCR of CDR3 regions yielded the TCR beta libraries. TCRdb recomputed calls from the multiplex PCR reads with MiXCR, one row per CDR3 protein. The sample records around 320,000 distinct CDR3 sequences, around 17% being singletons. This sample was shared with a second study, whose subject was T cells in Graves' hyperthyroidism and ophthalmopathy.

This material consisted of peripheral blood mononuclear cells (PBMCs), taken at new diagnosis, from a patient treated with antithyroid drugs. The receptor was derived from a middle-aged man with Graves disease.

The CDR3 DNA follows: TGTGCCAGCAGCTTAAGGGGGGCAGTCTACAATGAGCAGTTCTTC. This translates into CASSLRGAVYNEQFF. V is TRBV7-9 and J is TRBJ2-1, with D possibly called TRBD1 or TRBD2 (6 bases each). CDR3 size: 15 residues. Trimming removed 2 bases from V and 3 bases from J, with 11 bases in between. Germline CDR1 SEHNR, CDR2 FQNEAQ (reference sequence).